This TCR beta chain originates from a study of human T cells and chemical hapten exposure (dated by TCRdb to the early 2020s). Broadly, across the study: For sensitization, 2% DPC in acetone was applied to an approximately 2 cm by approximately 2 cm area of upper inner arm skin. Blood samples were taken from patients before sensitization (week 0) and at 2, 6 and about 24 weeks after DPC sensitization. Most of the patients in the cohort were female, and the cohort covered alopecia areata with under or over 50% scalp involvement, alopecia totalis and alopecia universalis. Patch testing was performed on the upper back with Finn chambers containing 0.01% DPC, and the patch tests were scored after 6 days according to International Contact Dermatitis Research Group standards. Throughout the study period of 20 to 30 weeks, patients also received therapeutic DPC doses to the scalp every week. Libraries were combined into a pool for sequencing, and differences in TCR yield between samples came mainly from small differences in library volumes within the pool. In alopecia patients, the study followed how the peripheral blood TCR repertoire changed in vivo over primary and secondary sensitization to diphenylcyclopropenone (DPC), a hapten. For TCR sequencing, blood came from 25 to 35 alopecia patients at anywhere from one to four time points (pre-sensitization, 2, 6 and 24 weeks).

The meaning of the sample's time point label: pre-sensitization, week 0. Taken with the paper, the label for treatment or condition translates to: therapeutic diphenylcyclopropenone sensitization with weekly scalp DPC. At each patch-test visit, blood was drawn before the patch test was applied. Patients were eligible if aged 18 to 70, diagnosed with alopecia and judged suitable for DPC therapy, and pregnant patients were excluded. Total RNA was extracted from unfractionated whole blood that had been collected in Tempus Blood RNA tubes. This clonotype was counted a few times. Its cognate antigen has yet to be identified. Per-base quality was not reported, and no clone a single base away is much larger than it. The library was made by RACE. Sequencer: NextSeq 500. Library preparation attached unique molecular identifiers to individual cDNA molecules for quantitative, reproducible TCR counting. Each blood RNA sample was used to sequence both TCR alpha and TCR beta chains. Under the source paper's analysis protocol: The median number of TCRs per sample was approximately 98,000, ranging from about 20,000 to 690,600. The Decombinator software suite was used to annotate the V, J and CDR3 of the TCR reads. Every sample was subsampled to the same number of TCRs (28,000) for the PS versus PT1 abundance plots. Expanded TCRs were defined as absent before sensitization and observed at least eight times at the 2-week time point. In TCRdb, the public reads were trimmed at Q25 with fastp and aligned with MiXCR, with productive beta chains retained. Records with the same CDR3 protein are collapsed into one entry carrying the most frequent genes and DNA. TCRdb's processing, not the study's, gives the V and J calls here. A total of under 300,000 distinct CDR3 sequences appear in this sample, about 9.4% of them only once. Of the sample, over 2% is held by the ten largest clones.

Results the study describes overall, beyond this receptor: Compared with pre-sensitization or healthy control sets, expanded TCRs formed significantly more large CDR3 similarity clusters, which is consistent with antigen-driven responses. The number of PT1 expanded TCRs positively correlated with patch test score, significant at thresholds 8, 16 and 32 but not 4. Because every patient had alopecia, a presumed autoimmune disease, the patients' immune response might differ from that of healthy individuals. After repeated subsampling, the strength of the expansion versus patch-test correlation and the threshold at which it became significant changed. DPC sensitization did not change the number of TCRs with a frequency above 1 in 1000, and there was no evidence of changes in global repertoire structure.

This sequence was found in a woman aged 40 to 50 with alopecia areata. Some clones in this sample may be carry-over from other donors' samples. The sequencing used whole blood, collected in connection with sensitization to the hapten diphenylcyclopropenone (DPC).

The CDR3 region has the sequence CASSQPDPLAEQYF. The DNA sequence is as follows: TGCGCCAGCAGCCAACCGGACCCGCTCGCCGAGCAGTACTTC. This receptor chain uses TRBV4-1 and TRBJ2-7, with no D gene named confidently. From the germline V gene, CDR1 is MGHRA and CDR2 is YSYEKL. V is clipped by 2 bases and J by 6 bases, and the sequence between their germline boundaries is 14 bases long. Measured from the cysteine to the phenylalanine, the CDR3 is 14 residues long. Only the CDR3 DNA stays, 42 bases, in frame from base 1.